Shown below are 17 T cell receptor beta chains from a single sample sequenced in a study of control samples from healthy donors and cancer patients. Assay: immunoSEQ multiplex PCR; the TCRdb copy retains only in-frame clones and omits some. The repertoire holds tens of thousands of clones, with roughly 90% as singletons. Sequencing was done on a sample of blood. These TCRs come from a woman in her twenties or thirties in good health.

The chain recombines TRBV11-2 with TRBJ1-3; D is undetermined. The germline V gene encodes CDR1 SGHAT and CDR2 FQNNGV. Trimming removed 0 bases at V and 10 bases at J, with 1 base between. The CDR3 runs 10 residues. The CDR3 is CASSLETIYF. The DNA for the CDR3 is TGTGCCAGCAGCTTAGAGACCATATATTTT.

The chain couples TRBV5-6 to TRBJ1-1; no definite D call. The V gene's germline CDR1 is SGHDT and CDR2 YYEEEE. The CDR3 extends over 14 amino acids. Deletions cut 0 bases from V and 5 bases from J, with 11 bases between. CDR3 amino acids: CASSLGGPRTEAFF. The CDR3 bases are TGTGCCAGCAGCTTGGGTGGGCCGAGGACTGAAGCTTTCTTT.

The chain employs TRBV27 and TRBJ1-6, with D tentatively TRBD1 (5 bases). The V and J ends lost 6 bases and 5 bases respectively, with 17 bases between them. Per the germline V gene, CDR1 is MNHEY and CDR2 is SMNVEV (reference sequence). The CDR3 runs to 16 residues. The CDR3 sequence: CASRQGRAFDNSPLHF. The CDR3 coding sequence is TGTGCCAGCAGGCAGGGCCGGGCCTTCGATAATTCACCCCTCCACTTT.

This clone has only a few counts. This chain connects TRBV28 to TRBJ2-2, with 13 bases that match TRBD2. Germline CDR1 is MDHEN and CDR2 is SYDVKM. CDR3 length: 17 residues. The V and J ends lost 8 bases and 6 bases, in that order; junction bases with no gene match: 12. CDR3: CASSSWELAGGPGELFF. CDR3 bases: TGTGCCAGCTCCTCTTGGGAACTAGCGGGGGGGCCCGGGGAGCTGTTTTTT.

CDR3 loop: CASSASYEQYF. The CDR3 coding sequence is TGTGCCAGCAGTGCAAGCTACGAGCAGTACTTC. The chain joins TRBV2 to TRBJ2-7; D gene uncertain. The CDR3 is 11 residues long. V was clipped by 4 bases and J by 3 bases, with 4 bases between them. Germline CDR1 reads SNHLY; CDR2 reads FYNNEI.

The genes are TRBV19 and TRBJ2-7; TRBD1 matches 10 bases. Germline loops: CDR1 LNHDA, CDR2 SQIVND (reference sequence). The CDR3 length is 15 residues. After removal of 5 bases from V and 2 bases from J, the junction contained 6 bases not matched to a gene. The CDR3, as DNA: TGTGCCAGTAGTGTCGGACAGGGGGGCACCTACGAGCAGTACTTC. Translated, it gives CASSVGQGGTYEQYF.

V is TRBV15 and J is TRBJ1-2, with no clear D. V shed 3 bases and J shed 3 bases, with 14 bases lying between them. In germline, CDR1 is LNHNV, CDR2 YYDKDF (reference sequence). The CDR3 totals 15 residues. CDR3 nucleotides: TGTGCCACCAGCAGCCCGGCTCGTAGAGACTATGGCTACACCTTC. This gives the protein CATSSPARRDYGYTF. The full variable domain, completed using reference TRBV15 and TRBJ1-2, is DAMVIQNPRYQVTQFGKPVTLSCSQTLNHNVMYWYQQKSSQAPKLLFHYYDKDFNNEADTPDNFQSRRPNTSFCFLDIRSPGLGDTAMYLCATSSPARRDYGYTFGSGTRLTVV.

The CDR3 spells CASSLALAGAHTQYF. The CDR3 nucleotides are TGTGCCAGCAGCTTAGCACTAGCGGGGGCCCATACGCAGTATTTT. This rearrangement joins TRBV7-2 to TRBJ2-3; 11 bases line up with TRBD2. Germline CDR1 reads SGHTA; CDR2 reads FQGNSA. The CDR3 length is 15 residues. With V trimmed by 0 bases and J by 7 bases, 3 bases remained unmatched.

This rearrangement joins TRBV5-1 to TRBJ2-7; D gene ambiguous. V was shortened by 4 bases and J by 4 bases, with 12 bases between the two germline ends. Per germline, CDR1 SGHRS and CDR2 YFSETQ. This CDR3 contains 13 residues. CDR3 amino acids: CASSLRVSYEQYF. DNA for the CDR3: TGCGCCAGCAGCCTTCGGGTGTCTTACGAGCAGTACTTC. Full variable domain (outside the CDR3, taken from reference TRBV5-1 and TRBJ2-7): KAGVTQTPRYLIKTRGQQVTLSCSPISGHRSVSWYQQTPGQGLQFLFEYFSETQRNKGNFPGRFSGRQFSNSRSEMNVSTLELGDSALYLCASSLRVSYEQYFGPGTRLTVT.

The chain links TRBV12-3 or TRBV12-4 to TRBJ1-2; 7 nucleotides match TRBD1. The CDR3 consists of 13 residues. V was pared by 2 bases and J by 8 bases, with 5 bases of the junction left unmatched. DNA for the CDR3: TGTGCCAGCAGTTTACACGGCAGGGGGGGCTACACCTTC. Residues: CASSLHGRGGYTF.

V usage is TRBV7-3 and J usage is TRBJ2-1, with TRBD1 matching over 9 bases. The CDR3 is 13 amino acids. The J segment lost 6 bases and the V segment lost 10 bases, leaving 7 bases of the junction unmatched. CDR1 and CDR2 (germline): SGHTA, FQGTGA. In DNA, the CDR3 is TGTGCCACCGGACAGGGGAGCGGCAATGAGCAGTTCTTC. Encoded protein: CATGQGSGNEQFF.

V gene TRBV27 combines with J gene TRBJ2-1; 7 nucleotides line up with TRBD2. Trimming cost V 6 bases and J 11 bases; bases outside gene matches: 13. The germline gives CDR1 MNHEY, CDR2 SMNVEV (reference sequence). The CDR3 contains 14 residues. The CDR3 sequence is CASRAGWRAAKQFF. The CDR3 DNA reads TGTGCCAGCAGAGCGGGATGGCGGGCCGCCAAGCAGTTCTTC.

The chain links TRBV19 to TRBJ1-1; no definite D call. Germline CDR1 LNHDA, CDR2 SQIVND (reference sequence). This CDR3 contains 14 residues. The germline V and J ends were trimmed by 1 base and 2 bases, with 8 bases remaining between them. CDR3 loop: CASSIGPGNTEAFF. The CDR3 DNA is TGTGCCAGTAGTATAGGTCCTGGCAACACTGAAGCTTTCTTT.

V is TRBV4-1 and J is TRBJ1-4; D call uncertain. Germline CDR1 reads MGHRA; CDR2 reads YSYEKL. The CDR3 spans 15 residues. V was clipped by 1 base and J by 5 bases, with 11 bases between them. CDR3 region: CASSQAGHSNEKLFF. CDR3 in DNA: TGCGCCAGCAGCCAAGCTGGGCACTCAAATGAAAAACTGTTTTTT.

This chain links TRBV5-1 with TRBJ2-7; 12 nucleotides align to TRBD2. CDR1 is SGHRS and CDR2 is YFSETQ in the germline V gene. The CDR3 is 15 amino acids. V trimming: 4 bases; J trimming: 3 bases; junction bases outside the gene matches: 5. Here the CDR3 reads CASSHTSGGIYEQYF. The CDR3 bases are TGCGCCAGCAGCCATACTAGCGGGGGGATCTACGAGCAGTACTTC. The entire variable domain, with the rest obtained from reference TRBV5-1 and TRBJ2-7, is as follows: KAGVTQTPRYLIKTRGQQVTLSCSPISGHRSVSWYQQTPGQGLQFLFEYFSETQRNKGNFPGRFSGRQFSNSRSEMNVSTLELGDSALYLCASSHTSGGIYEQYFGPGTRLTVT.

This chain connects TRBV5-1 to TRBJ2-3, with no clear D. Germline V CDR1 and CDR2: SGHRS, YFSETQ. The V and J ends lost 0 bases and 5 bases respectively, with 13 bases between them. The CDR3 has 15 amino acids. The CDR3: CASSLVLRPGDTQYF. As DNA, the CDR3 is TGCGCCAGCAGCTTGGTTTTACGCCCCGGAGATACGCAGTATTTT.

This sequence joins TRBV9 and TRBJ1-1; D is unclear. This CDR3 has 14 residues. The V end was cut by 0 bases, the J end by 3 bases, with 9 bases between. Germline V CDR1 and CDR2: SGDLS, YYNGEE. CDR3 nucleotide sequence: TGTGCCAGCAGCGTAGGCCCGGGAGACACTGAAGCTTTCTTT. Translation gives CASSVGPGDTEAFF. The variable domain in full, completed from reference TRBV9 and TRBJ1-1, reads DSGVTQTPKHLITATGQRVTLRCSPRSGDLSVYWYQQSLDQGLQFLIQYYNGEERAKGNILERFSAQQFPDLHSELNLSSLELGDSALYFCASSVGPGDTEAFFGQGTRLTVV.